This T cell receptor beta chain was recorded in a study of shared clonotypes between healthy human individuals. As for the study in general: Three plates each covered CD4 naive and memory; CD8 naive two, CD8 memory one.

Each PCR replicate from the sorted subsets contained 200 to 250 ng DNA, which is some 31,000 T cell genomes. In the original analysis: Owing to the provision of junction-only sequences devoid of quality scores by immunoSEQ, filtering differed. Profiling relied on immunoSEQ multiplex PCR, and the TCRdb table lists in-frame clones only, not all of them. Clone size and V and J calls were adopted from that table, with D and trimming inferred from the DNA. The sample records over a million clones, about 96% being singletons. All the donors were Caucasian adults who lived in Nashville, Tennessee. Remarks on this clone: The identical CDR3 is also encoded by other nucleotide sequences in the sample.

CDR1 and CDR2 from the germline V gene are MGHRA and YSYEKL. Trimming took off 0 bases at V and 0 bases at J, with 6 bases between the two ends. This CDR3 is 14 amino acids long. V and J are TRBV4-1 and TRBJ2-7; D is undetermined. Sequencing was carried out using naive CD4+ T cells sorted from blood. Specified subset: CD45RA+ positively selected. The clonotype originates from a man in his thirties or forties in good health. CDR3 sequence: CASSQEGGSYEQYF. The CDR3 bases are TGCGCCAGCAGCCAAGAGGGCGGCTCCTACGAGCAGTACTTC.